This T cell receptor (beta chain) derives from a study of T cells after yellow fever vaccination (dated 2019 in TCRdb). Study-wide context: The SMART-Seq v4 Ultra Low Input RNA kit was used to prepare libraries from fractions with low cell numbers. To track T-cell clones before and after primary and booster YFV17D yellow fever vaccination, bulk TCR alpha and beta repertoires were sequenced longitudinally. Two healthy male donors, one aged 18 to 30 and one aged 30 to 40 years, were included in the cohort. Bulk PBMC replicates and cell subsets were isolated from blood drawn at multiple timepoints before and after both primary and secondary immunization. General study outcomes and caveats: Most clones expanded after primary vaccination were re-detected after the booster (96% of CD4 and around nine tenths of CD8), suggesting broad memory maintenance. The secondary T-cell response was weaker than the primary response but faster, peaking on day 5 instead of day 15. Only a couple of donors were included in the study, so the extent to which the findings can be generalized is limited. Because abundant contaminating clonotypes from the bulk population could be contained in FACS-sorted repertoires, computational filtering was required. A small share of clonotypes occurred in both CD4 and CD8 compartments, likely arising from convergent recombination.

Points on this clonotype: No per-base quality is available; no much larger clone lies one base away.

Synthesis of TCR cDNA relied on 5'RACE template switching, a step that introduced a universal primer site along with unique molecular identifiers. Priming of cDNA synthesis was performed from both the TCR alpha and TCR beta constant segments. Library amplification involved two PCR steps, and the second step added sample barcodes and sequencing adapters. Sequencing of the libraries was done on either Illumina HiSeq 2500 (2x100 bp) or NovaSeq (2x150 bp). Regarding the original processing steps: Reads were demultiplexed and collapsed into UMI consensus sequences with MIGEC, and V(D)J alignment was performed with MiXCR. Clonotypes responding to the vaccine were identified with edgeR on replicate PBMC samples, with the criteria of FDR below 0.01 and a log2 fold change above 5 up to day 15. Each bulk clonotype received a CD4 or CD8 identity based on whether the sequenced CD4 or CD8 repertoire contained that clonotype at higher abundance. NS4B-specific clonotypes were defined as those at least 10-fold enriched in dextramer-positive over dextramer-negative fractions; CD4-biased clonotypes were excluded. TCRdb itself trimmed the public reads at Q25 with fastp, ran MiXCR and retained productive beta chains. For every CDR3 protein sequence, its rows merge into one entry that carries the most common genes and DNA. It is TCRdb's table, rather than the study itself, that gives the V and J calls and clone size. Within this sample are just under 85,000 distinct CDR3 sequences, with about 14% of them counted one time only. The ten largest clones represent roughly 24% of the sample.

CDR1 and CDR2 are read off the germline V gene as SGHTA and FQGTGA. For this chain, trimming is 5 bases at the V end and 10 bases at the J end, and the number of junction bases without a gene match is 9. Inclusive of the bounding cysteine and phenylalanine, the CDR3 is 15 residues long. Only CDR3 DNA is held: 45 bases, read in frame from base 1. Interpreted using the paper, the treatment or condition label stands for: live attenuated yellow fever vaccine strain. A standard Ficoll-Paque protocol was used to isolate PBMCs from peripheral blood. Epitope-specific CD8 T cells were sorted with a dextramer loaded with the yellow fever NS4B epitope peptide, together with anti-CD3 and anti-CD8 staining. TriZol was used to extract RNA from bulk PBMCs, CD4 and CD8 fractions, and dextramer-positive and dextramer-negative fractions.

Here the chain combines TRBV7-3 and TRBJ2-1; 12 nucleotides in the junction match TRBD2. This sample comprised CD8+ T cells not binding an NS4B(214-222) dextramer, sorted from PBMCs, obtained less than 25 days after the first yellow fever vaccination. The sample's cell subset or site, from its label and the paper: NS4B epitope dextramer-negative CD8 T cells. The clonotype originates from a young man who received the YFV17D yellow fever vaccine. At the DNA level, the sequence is TGTGCCAGCAGCGTCAGACTAGCGGGGGCGGGCGAGCAGTTCTTC. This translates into CASSVRLAGAGEQFF.